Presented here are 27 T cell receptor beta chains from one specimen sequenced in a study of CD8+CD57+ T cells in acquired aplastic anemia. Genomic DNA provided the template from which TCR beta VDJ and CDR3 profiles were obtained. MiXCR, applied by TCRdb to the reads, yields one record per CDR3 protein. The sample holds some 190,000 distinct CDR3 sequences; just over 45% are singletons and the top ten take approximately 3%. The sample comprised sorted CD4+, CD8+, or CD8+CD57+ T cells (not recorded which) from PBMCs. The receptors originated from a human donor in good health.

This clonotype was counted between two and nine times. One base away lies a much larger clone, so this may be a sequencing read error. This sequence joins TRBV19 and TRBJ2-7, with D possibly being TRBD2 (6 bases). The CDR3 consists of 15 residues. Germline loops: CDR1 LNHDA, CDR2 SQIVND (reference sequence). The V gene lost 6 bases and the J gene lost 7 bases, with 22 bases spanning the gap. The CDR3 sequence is CASSLYAWVGGEQYF. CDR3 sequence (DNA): TGTGCCAGTAGCCTCTACGCATGGGTCGGAGGGGAGCAGTACTTC.

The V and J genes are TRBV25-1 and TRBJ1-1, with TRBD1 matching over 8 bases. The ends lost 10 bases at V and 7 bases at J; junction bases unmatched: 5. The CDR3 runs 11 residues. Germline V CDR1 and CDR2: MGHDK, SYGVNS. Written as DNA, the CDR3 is TGTGCCAACCAGGGGGCAGTTGAAGCTTTCTTT. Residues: CANQGAVEAFF.

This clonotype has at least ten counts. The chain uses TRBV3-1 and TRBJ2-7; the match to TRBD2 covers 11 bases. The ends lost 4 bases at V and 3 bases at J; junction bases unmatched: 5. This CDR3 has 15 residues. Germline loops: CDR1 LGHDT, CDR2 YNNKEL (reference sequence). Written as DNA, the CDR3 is TGTGCCAGCAGCCGGGGACTAGCGGAAAACTACGAGCAGTACTTC. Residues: CASSRGLAENYEQYF.

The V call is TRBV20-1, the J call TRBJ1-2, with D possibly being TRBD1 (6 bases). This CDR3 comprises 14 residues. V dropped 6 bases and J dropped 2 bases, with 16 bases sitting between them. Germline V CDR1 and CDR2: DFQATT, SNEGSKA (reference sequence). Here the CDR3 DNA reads TGCAGTGCCATTCCGGGGGGCACCAACTATGGCTACACCTTC. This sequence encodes CSAIPGGTNYGYTF.

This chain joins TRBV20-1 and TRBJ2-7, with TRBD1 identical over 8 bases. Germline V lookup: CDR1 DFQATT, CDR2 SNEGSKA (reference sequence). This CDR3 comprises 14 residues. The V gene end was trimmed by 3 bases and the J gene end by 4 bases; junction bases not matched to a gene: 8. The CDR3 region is CSASLARGLYEQYF. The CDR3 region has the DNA TGCAGTGCTAGTCTTGCCAGGGGGCTTTACGAGCAGTACTTC.

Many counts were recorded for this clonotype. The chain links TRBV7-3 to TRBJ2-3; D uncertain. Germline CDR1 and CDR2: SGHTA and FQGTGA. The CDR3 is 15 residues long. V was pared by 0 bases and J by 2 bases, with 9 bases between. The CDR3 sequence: CASSLTGVFTDTQYF. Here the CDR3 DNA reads TGTGCCAGCAGCTTAACTGGGGTTTTCACAGATACGCAGTATTTT.

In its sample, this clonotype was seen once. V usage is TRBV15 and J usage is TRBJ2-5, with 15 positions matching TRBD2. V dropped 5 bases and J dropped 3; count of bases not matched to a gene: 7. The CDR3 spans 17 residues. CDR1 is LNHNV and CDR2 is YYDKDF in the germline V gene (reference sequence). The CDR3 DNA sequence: TGTGCCACCAGCGGGGGACTAGCGGGAGGCTGGGAAGAGACCCAGTACTTC. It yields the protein CATSGGLAGGWEETQYF.

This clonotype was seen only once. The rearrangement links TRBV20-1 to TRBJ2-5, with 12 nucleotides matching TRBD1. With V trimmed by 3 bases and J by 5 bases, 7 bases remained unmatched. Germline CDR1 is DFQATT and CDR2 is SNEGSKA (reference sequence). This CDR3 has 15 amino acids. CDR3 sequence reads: CSASSGQGALETQYF. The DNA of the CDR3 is TGCAGTGCTAGCTCGGGACAGGGGGCCCTTGAGACCCAGTACTTC.

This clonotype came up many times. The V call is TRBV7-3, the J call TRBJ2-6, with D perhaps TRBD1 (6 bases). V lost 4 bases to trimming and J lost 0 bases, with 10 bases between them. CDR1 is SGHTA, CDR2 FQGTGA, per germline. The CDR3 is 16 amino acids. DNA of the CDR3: TGTGCCAGCAGCTCTGGGACACTCTCTGGGGCCAACGTCCTGACTTTC. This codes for CASSSGTLSGANVLTF.

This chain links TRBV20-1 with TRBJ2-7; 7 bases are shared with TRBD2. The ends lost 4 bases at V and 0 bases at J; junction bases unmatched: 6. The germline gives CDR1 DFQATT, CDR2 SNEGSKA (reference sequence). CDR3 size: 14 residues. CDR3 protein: CSAILGGSSYEQYF. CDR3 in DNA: TGCAGTGCTATTCTGGGGGGGAGCTCCTACGAGCAGTACTTC.

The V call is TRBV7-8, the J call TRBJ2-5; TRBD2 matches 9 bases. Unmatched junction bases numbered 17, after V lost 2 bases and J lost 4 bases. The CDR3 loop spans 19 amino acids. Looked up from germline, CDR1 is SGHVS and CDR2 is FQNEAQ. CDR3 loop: CASSLSGIGGRARRETQYF. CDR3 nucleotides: TGTGCCAGCAGCTTATCGGGGATTGGCGGGAGGGCACGAAGAGAGACCCAGTACTTC.

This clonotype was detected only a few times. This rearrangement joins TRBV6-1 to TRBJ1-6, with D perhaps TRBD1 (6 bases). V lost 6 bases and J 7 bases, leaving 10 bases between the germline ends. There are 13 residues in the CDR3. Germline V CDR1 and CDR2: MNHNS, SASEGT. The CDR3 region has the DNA TGTGCCAGCAGGCTGACAGGCAATTCACCCCTCCACTTT. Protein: CASRLTGNSPLHF.

Here the CDR3 reads CASSDPRGPTDTQYF. CDR3 nucleotides: TGTGCCAGCAGTGACCCGCGGGGGCCCACAGATACGCAGTATTTT. The chain employs TRBV25-1 and TRBJ2-3, with a tentative D call TRBD2 (7 bases). Trimming cost V 3 bases and J 2 bases, with 12 bases left between them. Germline V gene lookup returns CDR1 MGHDK and CDR2 SYGVNS. CDR3 size: 15 residues.

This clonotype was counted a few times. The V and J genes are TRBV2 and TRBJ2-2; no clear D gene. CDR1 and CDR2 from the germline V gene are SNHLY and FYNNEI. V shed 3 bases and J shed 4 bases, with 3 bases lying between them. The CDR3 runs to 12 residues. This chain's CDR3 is CASSEFTGELFF. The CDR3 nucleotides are TGTGCCAGCAGTGAGTTCACCGGGGAGCTGTTTTTT.

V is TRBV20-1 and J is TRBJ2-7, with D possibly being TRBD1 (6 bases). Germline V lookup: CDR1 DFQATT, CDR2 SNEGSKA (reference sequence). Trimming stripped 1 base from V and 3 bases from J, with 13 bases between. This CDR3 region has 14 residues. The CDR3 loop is CSARGTANDYEQYF. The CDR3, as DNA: TGCAGTGCTAGAGGGACAGCAAACGACTACGAGCAGTACTTC.

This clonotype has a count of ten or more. The CDR3 loop is CASSPHSTEFYEQYF. The CDR3 DNA follows: TGTGCCAGCAGCCCCCATTCTACAGAATTCTACGAGCAGTACTTC. V is TRBV9 and J is TRBJ2-7; D unresolved. The V end was cut by 4 bases, the J end by 3 bases, with 17 bases between. CDR1 is SGDLS and CDR2 is YYNGEE in the germline V gene. The length of the CDR3 is 15 residues.

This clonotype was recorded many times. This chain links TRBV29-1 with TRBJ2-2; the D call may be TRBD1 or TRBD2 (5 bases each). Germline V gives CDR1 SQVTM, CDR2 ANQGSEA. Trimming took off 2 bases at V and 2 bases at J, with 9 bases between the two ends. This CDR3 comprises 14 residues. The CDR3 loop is CSVERGDNTGELFF. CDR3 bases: TGCAGCGTTGAAAGGGGAGATAACACCGGGGAGCTGTTTTTT.

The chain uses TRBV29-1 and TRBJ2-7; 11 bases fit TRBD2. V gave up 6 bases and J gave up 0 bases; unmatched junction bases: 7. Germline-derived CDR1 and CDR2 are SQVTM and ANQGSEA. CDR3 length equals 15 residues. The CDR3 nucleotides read TGCAGCGTCACTGTAGCGGGAGGGAGCTCCTACGAGCAGTACTTC. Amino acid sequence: CSVTVAGGSSYEQYF.

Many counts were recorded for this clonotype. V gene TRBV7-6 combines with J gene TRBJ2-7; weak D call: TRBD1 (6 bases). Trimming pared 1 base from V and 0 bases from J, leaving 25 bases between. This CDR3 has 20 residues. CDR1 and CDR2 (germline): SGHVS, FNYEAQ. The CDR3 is CASSLVAAGYMVGGSYEQYF. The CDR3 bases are TGTGCCAGCAGCTTAGTTGCGGCAGGGTATATGGTAGGGGGCTCCTACGAGCAGTACTTC. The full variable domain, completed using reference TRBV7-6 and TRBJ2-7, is GAGVSQSPRYKVTKRGQDVALRCDPISGHVSLYWYRQALGQGPEFLTYFNYEAQQDKSGLPNDRFSAERPEGSISTLTIQRTEQRDSAMYRCASSLVAAGYMVGGSYEQYFGPGTRLTVT.

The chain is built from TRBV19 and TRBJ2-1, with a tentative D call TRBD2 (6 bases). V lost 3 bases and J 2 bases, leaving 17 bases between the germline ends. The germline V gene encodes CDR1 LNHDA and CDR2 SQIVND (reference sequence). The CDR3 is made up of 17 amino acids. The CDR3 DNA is TGTGCCAGTAGTATCAAATCAGGCGGGACCGCCTACAATGAGCAGTTCTTC. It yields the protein CASSIKSGGTAYNEQFF.

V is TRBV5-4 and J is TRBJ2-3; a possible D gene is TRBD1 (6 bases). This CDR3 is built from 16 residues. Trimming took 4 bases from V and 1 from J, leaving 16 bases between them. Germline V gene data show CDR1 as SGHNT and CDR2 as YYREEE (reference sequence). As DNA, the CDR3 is TGTGCCAGCAGCCGCCAAAGGACAGCCCGCACAGATACGCAGTATTTT. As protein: CASSRQRTARTDTQYF.

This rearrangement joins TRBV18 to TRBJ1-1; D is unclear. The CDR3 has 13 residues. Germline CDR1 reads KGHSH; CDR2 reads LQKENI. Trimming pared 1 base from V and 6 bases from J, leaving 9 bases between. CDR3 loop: CASSPQGYSEAFF. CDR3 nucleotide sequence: TGTGCCAGCTCACCACAGGGTTACTCTGAAGCTTTCTTT. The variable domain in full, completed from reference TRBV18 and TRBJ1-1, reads NAGVMQNPRHLVRRRGQEARLRCSPMKGHSHVYWYRQLPEEGLKFMVYLQKENIIDESGMPKERFSAEFPKEGPSILRIQQVVRGDSAAYFCASSPQGYSEAFFGQGTRLTVV.

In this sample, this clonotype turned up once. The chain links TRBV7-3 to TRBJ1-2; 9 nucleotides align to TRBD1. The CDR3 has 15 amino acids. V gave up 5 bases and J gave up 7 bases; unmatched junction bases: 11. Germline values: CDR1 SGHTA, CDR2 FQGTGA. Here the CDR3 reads CASSETGGVRSGYTF. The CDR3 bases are TGTGCCAGCAGCGAAACAGGGGGCGTTAGGAGTGGCTACACCTTC.

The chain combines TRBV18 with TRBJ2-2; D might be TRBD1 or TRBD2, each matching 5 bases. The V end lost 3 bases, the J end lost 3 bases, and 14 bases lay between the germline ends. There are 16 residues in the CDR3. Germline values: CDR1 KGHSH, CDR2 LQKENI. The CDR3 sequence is CASSPGTPSDTGELFF. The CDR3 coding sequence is TGTGCCAGCTCACCGGGGACGCCCTCGGACACCGGGGAGCTGTTTTTT.

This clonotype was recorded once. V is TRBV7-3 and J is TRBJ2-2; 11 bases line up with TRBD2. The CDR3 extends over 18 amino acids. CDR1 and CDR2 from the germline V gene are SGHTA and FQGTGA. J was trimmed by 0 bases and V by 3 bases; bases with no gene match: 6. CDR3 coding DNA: TGTGCCAGCAGCTTCGGGACTAGCGGACTGGCGAACACCGGGGAGCTGTTTTTT. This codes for CASSFGTSGLANTGELFF.

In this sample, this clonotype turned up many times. The CDR3 DNA follows: TGCAGTGCTAGATTCCTAGCGGGAGGTATCAACAATGAGCAGTTCTTC. This codes for CSARFLAGGINNEQFF. V and J are TRBV20-1 and TRBJ2-1; 11 bases map to TRBD2. Per the germline V gene, CDR1 is DFQATT and CDR2 is SNEGSKA (reference sequence). Losses at the gene ends were 2 bases for V and 5 bases for J; bases not matched to a gene: 8. CDR3 length: 16 residues.

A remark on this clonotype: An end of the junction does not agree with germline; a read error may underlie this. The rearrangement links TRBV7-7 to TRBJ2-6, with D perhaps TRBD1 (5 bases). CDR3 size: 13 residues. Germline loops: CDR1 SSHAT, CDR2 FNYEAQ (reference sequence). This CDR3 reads CASSSGGANVLTF. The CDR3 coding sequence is TGTGCTAGCAGCTCAGGGGGGGCCAACGTCCTGACTTTC.